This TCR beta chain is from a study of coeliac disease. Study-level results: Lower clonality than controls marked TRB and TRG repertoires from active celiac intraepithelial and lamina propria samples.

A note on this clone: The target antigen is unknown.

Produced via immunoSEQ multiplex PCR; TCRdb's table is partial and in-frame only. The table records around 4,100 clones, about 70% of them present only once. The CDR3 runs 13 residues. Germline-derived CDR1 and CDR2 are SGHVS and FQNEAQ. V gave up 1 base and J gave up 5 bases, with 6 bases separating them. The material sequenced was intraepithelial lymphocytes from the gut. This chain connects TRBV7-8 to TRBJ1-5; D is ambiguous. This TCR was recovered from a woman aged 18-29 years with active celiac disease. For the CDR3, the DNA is TGTGCCAGCAGCTTAGATCGGGATCAGCCCCAGCATTTT. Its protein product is CASSLDRDQPQHF.